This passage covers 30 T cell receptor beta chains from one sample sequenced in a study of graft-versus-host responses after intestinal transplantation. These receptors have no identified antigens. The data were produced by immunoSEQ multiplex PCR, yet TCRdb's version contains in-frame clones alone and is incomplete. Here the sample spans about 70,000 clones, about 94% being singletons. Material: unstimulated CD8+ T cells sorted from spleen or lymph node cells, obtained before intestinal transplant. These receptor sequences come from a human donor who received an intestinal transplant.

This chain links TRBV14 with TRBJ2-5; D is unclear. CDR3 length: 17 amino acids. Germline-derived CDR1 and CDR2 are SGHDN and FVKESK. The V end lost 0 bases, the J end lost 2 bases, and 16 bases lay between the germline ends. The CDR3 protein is CASSQDFNSRIQETQYF. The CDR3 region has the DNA TGTGCCAGCAGCCAAGATTTTAATAGCCGAATTCAAGAGACCCAGTACTTC.

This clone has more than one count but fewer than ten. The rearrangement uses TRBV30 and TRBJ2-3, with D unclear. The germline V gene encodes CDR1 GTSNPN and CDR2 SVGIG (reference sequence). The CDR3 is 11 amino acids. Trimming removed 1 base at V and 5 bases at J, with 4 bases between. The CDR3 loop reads CAWSGGDTQYF. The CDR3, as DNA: TGTGCCTGGAGTGGAGGAGATACGCAGTATTTT.

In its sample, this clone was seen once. The CDR3 region is CASSLSTGAGYNEQFF. CDR3 DNA sequence: TGTGCCAGCAGTTTATCGACAGGGGCGGGGTACAATGAGCAGTTCTTC. The V call is TRBV27, the J call TRBJ2-1; 8 bases are a match to TRBD1. This CDR3 spans 16 amino acids. Germline-derived CDR1 and CDR2 are MNHEY and SMNVEV (reference sequence). V gave up 0 bases and J gave up 4 bases; unmatched junction bases: 5.

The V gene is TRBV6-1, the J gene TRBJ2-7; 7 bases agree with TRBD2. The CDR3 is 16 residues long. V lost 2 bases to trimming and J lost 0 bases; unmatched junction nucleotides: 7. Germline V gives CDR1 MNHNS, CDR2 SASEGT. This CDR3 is CASSEPLAVISYEQYF. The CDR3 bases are TGTGCCAGCAGTGAACCGCTAGCGGTCATCTCCTACGAGCAGTACTTC.

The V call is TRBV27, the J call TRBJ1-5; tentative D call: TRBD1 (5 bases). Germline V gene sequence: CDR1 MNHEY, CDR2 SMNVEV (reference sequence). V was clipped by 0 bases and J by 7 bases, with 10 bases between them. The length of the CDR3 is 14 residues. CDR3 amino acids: CASSLSDGGQPQHF. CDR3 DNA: TGTGCCAGCAGTTTATCCGATGGGGGACAGCCCCAGCATTTT.

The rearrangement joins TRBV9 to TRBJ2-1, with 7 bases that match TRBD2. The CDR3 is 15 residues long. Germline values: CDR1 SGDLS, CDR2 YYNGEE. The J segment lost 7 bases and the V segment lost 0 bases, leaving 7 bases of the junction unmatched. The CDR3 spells CASSVGGGSLNEQFF. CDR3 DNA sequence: TGTGCCAGCAGCGTAGGGGGCGGGAGTTTGAATGAGCAGTTCTTC.

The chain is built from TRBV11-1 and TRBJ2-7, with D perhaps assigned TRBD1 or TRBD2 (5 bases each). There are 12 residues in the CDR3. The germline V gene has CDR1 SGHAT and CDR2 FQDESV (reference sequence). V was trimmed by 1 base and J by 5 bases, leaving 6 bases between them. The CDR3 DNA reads TGTGCCAGCAGCTTAGAGGGACACGAGCAGTACTTC. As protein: CASSLEGHEQYF. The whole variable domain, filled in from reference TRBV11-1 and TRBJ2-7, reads EAEVAQSPRYKITEKSQAVAFWCDPISGHATLYWYRQILGQGPELLVQFQDESVVDDSQLPKDRFSAERLKGVDSTLKIQPAELGDSAMYLCASSLEGHEQYFGPGTRLTVT.

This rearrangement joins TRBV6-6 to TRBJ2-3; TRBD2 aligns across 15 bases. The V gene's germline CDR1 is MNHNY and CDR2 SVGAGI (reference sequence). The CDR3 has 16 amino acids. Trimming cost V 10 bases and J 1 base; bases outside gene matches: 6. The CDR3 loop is CATGLAGGLGTDTQYF. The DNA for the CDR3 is TGTGCCACAGGACTAGCGGGAGGGTTGGGCACAGATACGCAGTATTTT.

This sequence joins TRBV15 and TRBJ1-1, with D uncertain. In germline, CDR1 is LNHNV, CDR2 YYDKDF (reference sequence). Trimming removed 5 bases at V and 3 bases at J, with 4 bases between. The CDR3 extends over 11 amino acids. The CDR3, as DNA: TGTGCCACCAGCGGCGACACTGAAGCTTTCTTT. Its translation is CATSGDTEAFF. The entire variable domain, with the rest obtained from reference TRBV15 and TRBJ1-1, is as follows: DAMVIQNPRYQVTQFGKPVTLSCSQTLNHNVMYWYQQKSSQAPKLLFHYYDKDFNNEADTPDNFQSRRPNTSFCFLDIRSPGLGDTAMYLCATSGDTEAFFGQGTRLTVV.

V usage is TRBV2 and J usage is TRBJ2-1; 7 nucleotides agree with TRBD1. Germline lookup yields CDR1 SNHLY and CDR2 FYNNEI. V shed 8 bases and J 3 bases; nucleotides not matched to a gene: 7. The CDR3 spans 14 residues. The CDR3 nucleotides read TGTGCCAGCGGAACGTGGGACAGCTACAATGAGCAGTTCTTC. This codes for CASGTWDSYNEQFF. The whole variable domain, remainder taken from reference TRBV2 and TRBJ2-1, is EPEVTQTPSHQVTQMGQEVILRCVPISNHLYFYWYRQILGQKVEFLVSFYNNEISEKSEIFDDQFSVERPDGSNFTLKIRSTKLEDSAMYFCASGTWDSYNEQFFGPGTRLTVL.

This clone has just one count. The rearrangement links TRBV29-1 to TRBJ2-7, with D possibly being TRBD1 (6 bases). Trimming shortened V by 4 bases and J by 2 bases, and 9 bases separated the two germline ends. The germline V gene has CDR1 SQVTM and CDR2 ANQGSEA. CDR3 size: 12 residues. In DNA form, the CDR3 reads TGCAGCGTTGGGGCAGGGGCCTACGAGCAGTACTTC. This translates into CSVGAGAYEQYF.

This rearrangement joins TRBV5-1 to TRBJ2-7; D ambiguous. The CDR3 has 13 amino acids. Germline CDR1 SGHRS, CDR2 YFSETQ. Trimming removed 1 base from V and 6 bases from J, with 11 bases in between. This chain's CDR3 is CASSLRGVPEQYF. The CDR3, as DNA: TGCGCCAGCAGCTTGAGAGGTGTCCCCGAGCAGTACTTC.

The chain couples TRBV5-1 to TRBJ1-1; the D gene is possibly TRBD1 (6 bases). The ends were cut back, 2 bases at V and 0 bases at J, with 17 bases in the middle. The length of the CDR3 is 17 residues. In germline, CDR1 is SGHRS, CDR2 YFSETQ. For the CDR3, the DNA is TGCGCCAGCAGCTTACACCCTACAGGGATCATGAACACTGAAGCTTTCTTT. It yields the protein CASSLHPTGIMNTEAFF. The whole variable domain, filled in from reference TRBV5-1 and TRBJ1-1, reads KAGVTQTPRYLIKTRGQQVTLSCSPISGHRSVSWYQQTPGQGLQFLFEYFSETQRNKGNFPGRFSGRQFSNSRSEMNVSTLELGDSALYLCASSLHPTGIMNTEAFFGQGTRLTVV.

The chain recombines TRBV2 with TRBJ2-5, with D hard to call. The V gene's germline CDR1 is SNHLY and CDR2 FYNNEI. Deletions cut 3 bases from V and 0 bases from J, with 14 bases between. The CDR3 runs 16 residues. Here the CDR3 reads CASSEYKGNYQETQYF. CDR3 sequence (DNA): TGTGCCAGCAGTGAGTACAAAGGGAATTACCAAGAGACCCAGTACTTC.

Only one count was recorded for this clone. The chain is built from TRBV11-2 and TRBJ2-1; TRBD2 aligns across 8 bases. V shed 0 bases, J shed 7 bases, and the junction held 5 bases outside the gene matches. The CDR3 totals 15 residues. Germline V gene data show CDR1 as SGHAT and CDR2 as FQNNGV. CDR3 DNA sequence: TGTGCCAGCAGCTTAGAGGCTAGCGGGCCGAATGAGCAGTTCTTC. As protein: CASSLEASGPNEQFF.

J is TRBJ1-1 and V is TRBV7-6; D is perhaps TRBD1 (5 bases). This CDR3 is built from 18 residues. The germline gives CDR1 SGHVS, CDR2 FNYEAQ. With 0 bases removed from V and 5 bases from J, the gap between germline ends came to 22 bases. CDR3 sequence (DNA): TGTGCCAGCAGCTTAGCTCTAAGTGGGAGGGGCTTTGGAACTGAAGCTTTCTTT. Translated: CASSLALSGRGFGTEAFF.

The CDR3 reads CASSAFEYYEQYF. Written as DNA, the CDR3 is TGTGCCAGCAGTGCCTTTGAGTATTACGAGCAGTACTTC. V is TRBV27 and J is TRBJ2-7, with D uncertain. The CDR3 totals 13 residues. V lost 5 bases to trimming and J lost 4 bases, with 12 bases between them. From germline, CDR1 is MNHEY and CDR2 SMNVEV (reference sequence).

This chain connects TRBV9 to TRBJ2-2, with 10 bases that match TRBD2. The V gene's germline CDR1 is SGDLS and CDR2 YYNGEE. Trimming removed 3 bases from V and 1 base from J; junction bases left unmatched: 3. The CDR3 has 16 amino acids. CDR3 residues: CASSAGTSVNTGELFF. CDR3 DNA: TGTGCCAGCAGCGCAGGGACTAGCGTGAACACCGGGGAGCTGTTTTTT.

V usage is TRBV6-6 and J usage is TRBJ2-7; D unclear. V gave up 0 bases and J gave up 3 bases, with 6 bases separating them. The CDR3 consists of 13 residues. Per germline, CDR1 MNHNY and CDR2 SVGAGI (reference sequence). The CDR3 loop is CASSYSDGYEQYF. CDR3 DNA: TGTGCCAGCAGTTACTCGGACGGCTACGAGCAGTACTTC.

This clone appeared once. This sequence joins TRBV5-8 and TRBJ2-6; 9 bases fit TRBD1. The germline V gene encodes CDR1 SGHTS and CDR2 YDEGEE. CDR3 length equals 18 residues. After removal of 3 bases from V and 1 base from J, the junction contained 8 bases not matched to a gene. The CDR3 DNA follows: TGTGCCAGCAGCTGGCCGGGGGACAGGGTGTCTGGGGCCAACGTCCTGACTTTC. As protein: CASSWPGDRVSGANVLTF.

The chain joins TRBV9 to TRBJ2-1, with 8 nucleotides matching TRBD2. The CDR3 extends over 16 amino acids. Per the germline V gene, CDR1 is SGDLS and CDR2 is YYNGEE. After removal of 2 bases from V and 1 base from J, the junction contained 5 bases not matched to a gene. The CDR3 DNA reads TGTGCCAGCAGCGTCAGCGGGAGTGGGTCCTACAATGAGCAGTTCTTC. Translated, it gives CASSVSGSGSYNEQFF.

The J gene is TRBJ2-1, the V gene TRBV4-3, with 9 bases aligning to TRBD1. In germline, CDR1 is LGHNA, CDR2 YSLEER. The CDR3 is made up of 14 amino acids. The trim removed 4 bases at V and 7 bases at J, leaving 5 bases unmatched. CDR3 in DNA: TGCGCCAGCAGCCTTCCCGGGACAGGGAATGAGCAGTTCTTC. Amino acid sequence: CASSLPGTGNEQFF.

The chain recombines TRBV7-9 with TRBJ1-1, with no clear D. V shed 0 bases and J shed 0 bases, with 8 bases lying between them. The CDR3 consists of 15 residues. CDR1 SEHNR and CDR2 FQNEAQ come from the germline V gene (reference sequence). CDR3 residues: CASSLAAEMNTEAFF. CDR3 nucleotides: TGTGCCAGCAGCTTAGCGGCGGAGATGAACACTGAAGCTTTCTTT.

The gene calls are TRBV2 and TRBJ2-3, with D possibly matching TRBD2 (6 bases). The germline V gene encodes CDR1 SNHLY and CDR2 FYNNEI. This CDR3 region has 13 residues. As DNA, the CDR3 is TGTGTGACGACGGGGGTAAACACAGATACGCAGTATTTT. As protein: CVTTGVNTDTQYF.

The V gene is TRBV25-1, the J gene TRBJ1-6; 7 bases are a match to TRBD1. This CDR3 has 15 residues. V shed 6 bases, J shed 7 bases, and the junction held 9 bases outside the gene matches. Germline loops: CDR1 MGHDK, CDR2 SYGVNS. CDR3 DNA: TGTGCCAGCAGGGGGGAAGGGGGCCGGAATTCACCCCTCCACTTT. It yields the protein CASRGEGGRNSPLHF.

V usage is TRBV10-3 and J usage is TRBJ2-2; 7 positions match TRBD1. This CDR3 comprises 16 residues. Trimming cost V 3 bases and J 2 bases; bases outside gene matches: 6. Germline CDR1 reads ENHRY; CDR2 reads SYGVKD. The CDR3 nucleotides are TGTGCCATCAGTGAAATTGACAGGGCTAACACCGGGGAGCTGTTTTTT. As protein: CAISEIDRANTGELFF.

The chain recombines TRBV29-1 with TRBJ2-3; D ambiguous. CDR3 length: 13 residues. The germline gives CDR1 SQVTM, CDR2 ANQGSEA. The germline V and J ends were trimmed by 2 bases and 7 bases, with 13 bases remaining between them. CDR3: CSVEKRVAYTQYF. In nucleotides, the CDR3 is TGCAGCGTTGAAAAAAGAGTCGCCTATACGCAGTATTTT.

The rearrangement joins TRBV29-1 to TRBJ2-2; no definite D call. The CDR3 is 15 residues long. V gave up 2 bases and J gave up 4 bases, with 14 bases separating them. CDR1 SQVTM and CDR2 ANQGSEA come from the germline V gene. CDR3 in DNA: TGCAGCGTTGAATGGTCTGAGACGGGCACCGGGGAGCTGTTTTTT. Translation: CSVEWSETGTGELFF.

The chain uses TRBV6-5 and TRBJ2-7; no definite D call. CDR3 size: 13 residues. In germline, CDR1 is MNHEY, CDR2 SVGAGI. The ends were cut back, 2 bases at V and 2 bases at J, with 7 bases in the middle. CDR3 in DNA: TGTGCCAGCAGTTACGGGGAAGCCTACGAGCAGTACTTC. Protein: CASSYGEAYEQYF.

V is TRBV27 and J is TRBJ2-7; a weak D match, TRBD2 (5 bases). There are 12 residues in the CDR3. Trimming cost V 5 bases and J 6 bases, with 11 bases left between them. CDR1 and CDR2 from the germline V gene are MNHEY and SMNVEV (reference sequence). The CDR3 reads CASSHTSREQYF. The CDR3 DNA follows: TGTGCCAGCAGTCATACTAGTCGCGAGCAGTACTTC.